This entry describes one TCR beta chain. Its specific antigen is unknown. Per-base quality was not reported, and no clone a single base away is much larger than it. This specimen comes from a study of OX40 agonist ivuxolimab in advanced cancers. About the study as a whole: Ivuxolimab was a fully human IgG2 agonistic monoclonal antibody targeting the costimulatory receptor OX40 (CD134). Partial responses occurred in three dose-escalation patients: two with cutaneous melanoma and one with hepatocellular carcinoma. In the dose-escalation cohort, 70% to 85% of patients were male, and the mean age was roughly 60 years, with a range of 23 to 79. Prior anti-PD-1, anti-PD-L1 or anti-CTLA-4 therapy was permitted, and checkpoint inhibitors had been received by less than 45% of dose-escalation patients. Peripheral TCRbeta sequencing aimed to test whether ivuxolimab altered TCR sequence diversity and caused clonal T-cell expansion. The monotherapy dose-escalation portion (N = 52 patients) of the phase I ivuxolimab trial is reported in the paper. Of the roughly 53 patients in dose escalation, 19 had hepatocellular carcinoma, some 15 had melanoma, 9 had renal cell carcinoma and 9 had head and neck cancer. Intravenous ivuxolimab was administered to patients every 2 weeks at six dose levels: 0.01, 0.1, 0.3, 1.5, 3 and 10 mg/kg. What the authors observed across the whole study: At doses of 0.1 to 3.0 mg/kg, clonal expansion of both CD4+ and CD8+ blood T cells was observed from baseline to week 6. Low levels of normalized T-cell clonal expansion were also seen in some nonresponding patients. In partial responders in the 0.1-3.0 mg/kg groups, normalized peripheral clonal expansion was found to be among the lowest, especially among CD8+ T cells. After ivuxolimab, expanded clones were on average more numerous among CD8+ T cells than among CD4+ T cells. Antigen specificity was not determined for the clonally expanded peripheral T cells.

Patients with autoimmune disease history or receiving systemic immunosuppression were excluded from the trial. Peripheral blood for TCR sequencing was collected from all dose cohorts at baseline, on cycle 4 day 1, and on cycle 7 day 1. The samples were taken from a phase I, first-in-human, multicenter, open-label dose-escalation trial of ivuxolimab. Adults with locally advanced or metastatic head and neck squamous cell, hepatocellular, melanoma or renal cell carcinoma were enrolled in the trial. CD4+ and CD8+ T cells were sorted separately from peripheral blood before TCR sequencing. For sequencing of the TCRbeta CDR3 region, genomic DNA was extracted from the sorted cells. The immunoSEQ Assay was used to sequence the TCRbeta CDR3 regions. TCRdb carries this immuneACCESS record with in-frame sequences only. Its versions omit some clonotypes, under half of them owing to an unresolved V gene in the studies checked, with the rest unexplained. This sample gives around 100,000 clones in total; 85% to 90% of them show up just once. The top ten clones comprise around 0.16% of the sample.

The germline V gene (reference sequence) gives CDR1 as MNHEY and CDR2 as SMNVEV. Compared with germline, V lacks 5 bases and J lacks 7 bases; bases without a gene match: 14. From its cysteine to its phenylalanine, the CDR3 spans 16 amino acids. The entry retains the CDR3 DNA only, 48 bases that are in frame from base 1. The receptor chain draws on TRBV27 and TRBJ1-2; 9 of the junction bases match TRBD1. The receptor's source is an adult with an advanced solid tumor such as melanoma, head and neck, liver or kidney cancer. The material sequenced was CD4+ or CD8+ T cells sorted from blood, taken in a trial of the OX40 agonist ivuxolimab. In nucleotide form, the sequence is TGTGCCAGCAGTCCACACCAAGGACAGGGGTATGGTGGCTACACCTTC. Translated, it gives CASSPHQGQGYGGYTF.